Listed here are 19 T cell receptor beta chains from one sample, sequenced in a study of T cell responses to AZD1222 COVID-19 vaccine (dated by TCRdb to about 2021). The sample's time point label, decoded: baseline before first vaccination. Taken with the paper, the label for treatment or condition translates to: meningococcal conjugate vaccine given as trial control. The library was built by means of the immunoSEQ multiplex PCR assay. TCRdb retrieved this table from immuneACCESS and kept in-frame rearrangements only. Not all clones are present; in checked studies, unresolved V genes account for under half, and no reason is known for the remainder. The sample table records roughly 70,000 clones; 79% of these occur just once. The ten largest clones take up approximately 23% of the sample. The material was peripheral blood, obtained on day 0 of MenACWY control vaccination. These receptors were obtained from an adult in good health.

This clone was found a few times. The CDR3 region has the DNA TGTGCCAGCAGCCACAGGTGGCGCAGGGAGTCAACTAATGAAAAACTGTTTTTT. This encodes CASSHRWRRESTNEKLFF. The genes are TRBV7-8 and TRBJ1-4; D is possibly TRBD1 (5 bases). The V gene lost 5 bases and the J gene lost 0 bases, with 19 bases spanning the gap. CDR1 and CDR2 from the germline V gene are SGHVS and FQNEAQ. This CDR3 comprises 18 residues.

This clone turned up a few times. The chain's CDR3 is CASALYGRSYNEQFF. CDR3 bases: TGTGCCAGTGCCCTTTACGGGAGGAGCTACAATGAGCAGTTCTTC. The chain recombines TRBV2 with TRBJ2-1, with 7 bases matching TRBD2. V lost 9 bases and J lost 3; bases outside the gene matches: 11. Germline V gene sequence: CDR1 SNHLY, CDR2 FYNNEI. CDR3 length: 15 amino acids.

This sequence joins TRBV14 and TRBJ1-1; possibly TRBD1 for D (5 bases). The CDR3 spans 14 residues. Trimming pared 1 base from V and 8 bases from J, leaving 14 bases between. Germline CDR1 is SGHDN and CDR2 is FVKESK. The CDR3 DNA sequence: TGTGCCAGCAGCCAAGTATACGGGACCGGGGAAGCTTTCTTT. Translating gives CASSQVYGTGEAFF. The variable domain in full, with the rest retrieved from reference TRBV14 and TRBJ1-1, is EAGVTQFPSHSVIEKGQTVTLRCDPISGHDNLYWYRRVMGKEIKFLLHFVKESKQDESGMPNNRFLAERTGGTYSTLKVQPAELEDSGVYFCASSQVYGTGEAFFGQGTRLTVV.

The gene calls are TRBV28 and TRBJ2-1; D gene ambiguous. The germline V gene encodes CDR1 MDHEN and CDR2 SYDVKM. The V end lost 7 bases, the J end lost 8 bases, and 9 bases lay between the germline ends. The CDR3 runs to 11 residues. CDR3 residues: CASKGRDEQFF. In DNA, the CDR3 is TGTGCCAGCAAGGGAAGGGATGAGCAGTTCTTC.

This chain connects TRBV6-1 to TRBJ1-1, with D possibly being TRBD1 (6 bases). Germline lookup yields CDR1 MNHNS and CDR2 SASEGT. V gave up 2 bases and J gave up 1 base, with 11 bases separating them. There are 15 residues in the CDR3. DNA of the CDR3: TGTGCCAGCAGTGAAAGAGGCAGGGGGAACACTGAAGCTTTCTTT. It yields the protein CASSERGRGNTEAFF.

V usage is TRBV30 and J usage is TRBJ1-1; no clear D. This CDR3 has 13 residues. Germline loops: CDR1 GTSNPN, CDR2 SVGIG (reference sequence). Trimming took off 0 bases at V and 1 base at J, with 6 bases between the two ends. For the CDR3, the DNA is TGTGCCTGGAGTGTACTGCCGAACACTGAAGCTTTCTTT. It is translated as CAWSVLPNTEAFF.

This clone was detected only a few times. CDR3 loop: CASSQDFAGGGSYEQYF. CDR3 nucleotide sequence: TGTGCCAGCAGCCAAGACTTTGCGGGAGGGGGTTCCTACGAGCAGTACTTC. The rearrangement joins TRBV4-2 to TRBJ2-7, with 9 bases fitting TRBD2. The length of the CDR3 is 17 residues. V trimming: 0 bases; J trimming: 1 base; junction bases outside the gene matches: 7. Germline V gives CDR1 LGHNA, CDR2 YNFKEQ.

The rearrangement joins TRBV25-1 to TRBJ1-2; TRBD1 matches at 8 bases. With 4 bases clipped from V and 6 bases from J, the junction kept 4 bases outside the gene matches. The germline gives CDR1 MGHDK, CDR2 SYGVNS. The CDR3 totals 13 residues. CDR3 protein: CASSASGGNGYTF. CDR3 DNA sequence: TGTGCCAGCAGTGCCTCAGGGGGCAATGGCTACACCTTC.

This chain connects TRBV4-1 to TRBJ2-1; the D is unclear. Per germline, CDR1 MGHRA and CDR2 YSYEKL. This CDR3 has 15 amino acids. Trimming stripped 6 bases from V and 5 bases from J, with 17 bases between. The CDR3 is CASSPLGLRNNEQFF. Written as DNA, the CDR3 is TGCGCCAGCAGTCCCCTAGGCCTACGGAACAATGAGCAGTTCTTC.

J is TRBJ1-5 and V is TRBV28, with a possible D match to TRBD1 (5 bases). Germline V gene data show CDR1 as MDHEN and CDR2 as SYDVKM. The CDR3 contains 15 residues. The germline V and J ends were trimmed by 5 bases and 9 bases, with 20 bases remaining between them. In DNA, the CDR3 is TGTGCCAGCAGTCCCTTCCGGAGGGGCGAAGGGCCCCAGCATTTT. Translating gives CASSPFRRGEGPQHF.

The chain carries TRBV28 and TRBJ1-5, with 7 bases aligning to TRBD1. J was trimmed by 0 bases and V by 1 base; bases with no gene match: 3. The germline CDR1 and CDR2 sequences are MDHEN and SYDVKM. There are 16 residues in the CDR3. Here the CDR3 DNA reads TGTGCCAGCAGTTTATTCAGGGGGGTTAGCAATCAGCCCCAGCATTTT. Residues: CASSLFRGVSNQPQHF.

This sequence joins TRBV20-1 and TRBJ2-5; D is undetermined. This CDR3 spans 10 amino acids. The ends were cut back, 4 bases at V and 5 bases at J, with 5 bases in the middle. Germline loops: CDR1 DFQATT, CDR2 SNEGSKA (reference sequence). This CDR3 is CSAIEETQYF. The CDR3 DNA follows: TGCAGTGCTATTGAGGAGACCCAGTACTTC.

This clone was seen ten or more times. The V and J genes are TRBV10-3 and TRBJ2-1; 13 bases fit TRBD2. Trimming cost V 10 bases and J 5 bases; bases outside gene matches: 5. Germline V CDR1 and CDR2: ENHRY, SYGVKD. CDR3 length equals 14 residues. The CDR3 sequence: CATLAGGPDNEQFF. CDR3 nucleotides: TGTGCCACACTAGCGGGAGGGCCCGACAATGAGCAGTTCTTC.

The chain links TRBV19 to TRBJ2-6; D remains unclear. The germline CDR1 and CDR2 sequences are LNHDA and SQIVND (reference sequence). The ends were cut back, 6 bases at V and 2 bases at J, with 2 bases in the middle. This CDR3 region has 12 residues. The CDR3 loop is CASSAGANVLTF. CDR3 DNA sequence: TGTGCCAGTAGCGCTGGGGCCAACGTCCTGACTTTC.

The rearrangement joins TRBV2 to TRBJ1-5, with TRBD1 matching over 7 bases. The CDR3 has 15 amino acids. The V and J ends lost 8 bases and 1 base, in that order; junction bases with no gene match: 8. CDR1 is SNHLY and CDR2 is FYNNEI in the germline V gene. The CDR3 protein is CASRDSPGSNQPQHF. The CDR3 DNA is TGTGCCAGCCGGGACAGTCCTGGGAGCAATCAGCCCCAGCATTTT.

V and J are TRBV7-9 and TRBJ1-3; possible D gene TRBD1, 6 bases. Germline V gives CDR1 SEHNR, CDR2 FQNEAQ (reference sequence). The V end lost 3 bases, the J end lost 2 bases, and 11 bases lay between the germline ends. This CDR3 region has 15 residues. CDR3 region: CASSLGAGTGNTIYF. DNA for the CDR3: TGTGCCAGCAGCTTGGGGGCAGGGACTGGAAACACCATATATTTT.

This chain links TRBV11-3 with TRBJ2-3; 7 bases are a match to TRBD2. The CDR3 extends over 17 amino acids. Germline V gives CDR1 SGHNT, CDR2 YENEEA. V shed 0 bases, J shed 2 bases, and the junction held 8 bases outside the gene matches. The CDR3 bases are TGTGCCAGCAGCTTAGATCCTCCTAGCGGTTACACAGATACGCAGTATTTT. Translation gives CASSLDPPSGYTDTQYF.

V is TRBV11-2 and J is TRBJ1-2; D is unresolved. Germline CDR1 SGHAT, CDR2 FQNNGV. Trimming left V 5 bases short and J 4 bases short, with 14 bases between. The CDR3 contains 14 residues. This CDR3 reads CASSTLGFGYGYTF. As DNA, the CDR3 is TGTGCCAGCAGCACTCTTGGGTTCGGCTATGGCTACACCTTC.

The chain recombines TRBV5-1 with TRBJ2-7; 8 nucleotides align to TRBD1. CDR1 and CDR2 (germline): SGHRS, YFSETQ. The CDR3 covers 14 residues. The trim removed 6 bases at V and 6 bases at J, leaving 11 bases unmatched. The CDR3 is CASTVGQGFGEQYF. CDR3 coding DNA: TGCGCCAGCACGGTAGGACAGGGCTTCGGCGAGCAGTACTTC.